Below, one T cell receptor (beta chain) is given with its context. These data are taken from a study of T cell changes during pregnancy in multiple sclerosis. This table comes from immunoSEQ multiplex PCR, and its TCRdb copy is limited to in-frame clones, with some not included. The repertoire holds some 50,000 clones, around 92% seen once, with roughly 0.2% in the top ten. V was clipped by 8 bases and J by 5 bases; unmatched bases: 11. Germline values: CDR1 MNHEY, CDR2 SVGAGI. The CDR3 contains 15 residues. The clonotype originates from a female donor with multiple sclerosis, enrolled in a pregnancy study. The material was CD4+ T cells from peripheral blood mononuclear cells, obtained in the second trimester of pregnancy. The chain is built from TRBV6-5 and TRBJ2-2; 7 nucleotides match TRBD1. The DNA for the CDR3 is TGTGCCAGCGCGACAGGGATGAGAGGGACCGGGGAGCTGTTTTTT. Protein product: CASATGMRGTGELFF.